This entry is about one TCR beta chain. Its specificity is not known. This sample was taken from a study of cytomegalovirus exposure and HLA in healthy donors. Study results and caveats: The study found most TCR sequences rare, yet found some public TCRs in many donors. The authors confirmed in vitro that three CMV-associated chains were specific for CMV antigens. Subsequent analysis found a tendency for first-cohort TCR clusters to co-occur within the approximately 130 validation repertoires.

Germline V lookup: CDR1 MGHRA, CDR2 YSYEKL. The length of the CDR3 is 15 residues. The V and J ends lost 1 base and 5 bases respectively, with 11 bases between them. Libraries were prepared by immunoSEQ multiplex PCR; TCRdb keeps only in-frame clonotypes and omits some of them. The sample includes fewer than 120,000 clones, roughly nine tenths of them seen just once. The donors formed part of the approximately 120-subject validation cohort, distinct from the 666-subject first cohort. The rearrangement links TRBV4-1 to TRBJ2-2; D is unclear. Sequencing was done on a sample of PBMCs. The TCR sequence derives from a woman aged 18-35 years in good health and CMV-seronegative. In nucleotides, the CDR3 is TGCGCCAGCAGCCAAGGAACAGCAGATACCGGGGAGCTGTTTTTT. Translating it yields CASSQGTADTGELFF.